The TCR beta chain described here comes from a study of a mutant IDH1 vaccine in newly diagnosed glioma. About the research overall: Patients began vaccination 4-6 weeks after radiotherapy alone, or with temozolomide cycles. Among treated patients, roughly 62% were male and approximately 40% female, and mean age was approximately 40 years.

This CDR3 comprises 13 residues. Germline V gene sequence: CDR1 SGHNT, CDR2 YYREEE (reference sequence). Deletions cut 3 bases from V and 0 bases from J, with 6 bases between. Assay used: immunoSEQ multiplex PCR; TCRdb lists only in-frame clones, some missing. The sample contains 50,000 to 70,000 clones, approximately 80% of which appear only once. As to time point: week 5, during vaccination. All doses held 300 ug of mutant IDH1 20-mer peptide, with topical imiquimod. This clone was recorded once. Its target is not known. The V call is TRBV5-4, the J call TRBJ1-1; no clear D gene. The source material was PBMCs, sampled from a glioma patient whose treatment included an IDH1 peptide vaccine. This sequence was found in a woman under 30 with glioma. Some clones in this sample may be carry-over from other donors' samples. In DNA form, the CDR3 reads TGTGCCAGCAGCTGGGGTGTGAACACTGAAGCTTTCTTT. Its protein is CASSWGVNTEAFF.